The 8 T cell receptor beta chains reported below all come from one sample, sequenced in a study of T cell repertoires in ileal Crohn's disease. Method: immunoSEQ multiplex PCR; TCRdb's copy keeps in-frame clones and lacks some. The data hold several thousand clones, with around two thirds observed a single time. Material: ileal tissue. These receptors came from an adult with Crohn's disease.

V usage is TRBV12-5 and J usage is TRBJ2-1; 7 positions agree with TRBD2. V shed 5 bases and J 6 bases; nucleotides not matched to a gene: 16. Germline-derived CDR1 and CDR2 are LGHNT and FRNRAP. The CDR3 is 17 residues long. The CDR3: CASGDNSLAAPLNEQFF. The CDR3 coding sequence is TGTGCTAGTGGTGACAACTCTCTAGCGGCCCCTCTCAATGAGCAGTTCTTC.

A few counts support this clone. The V call is TRBV5-1, the J call TRBJ2-7, with 7 bases identical to TRBD1. CDR1 is SGHRS and CDR2 is YFSETQ in the germline V gene. This CDR3 comprises 16 residues. With 1 base clipped from V and 2 bases from J, the junction kept 9 bases outside the gene matches. The CDR3 region is CASSLFSGQYAYEQYF. CDR3 DNA: TGCGCCAGCAGCTTGTTTTCGGGACAGTACGCCTACGAGCAGTACTTC.

This chain joins TRBV4-1 and TRBJ2-1, with 15 bases lining up with TRBD2. This CDR3 is 22 amino acids long. Germline CDR1 and CDR2: MGHRA and YSYEKL. V trimming: 2 bases; J trimming: 0 bases; junction bases outside the gene matches: 14. CDR3 residues: CASSQYRPGLAGGRSSYNEQFF. CDR3 in DNA: TGCGCCAGCAGCCAATACCGCCCGGGACTAGCGGGGGGAAGGAGCTCCTACAATGAGCAGTTCTTC.

This rearrangement joins TRBV28 to TRBJ2-7; weak D call: TRBD2 (6 bases). The germline gives CDR1 MDHEN, CDR2 SYDVKM. The CDR3 extends over 15 amino acids. Trimming pared 2 bases from V and 7 bases from J, leaving 18 bases between. The CDR3: CASSLKFVGGWEQYF. CDR3 bases: TGTGCCAGCAGTTTAAAATTCGTCGGAGGGTGGGAGCAGTACTTC.

The chain carries TRBV18 and TRBJ2-4, with D possibly being TRBD1 (5 bases). Looked up from germline, CDR1 is KGHSH and CDR2 is LQKENI. This CDR3 is built from 13 residues. The V and J ends lost 2 bases and 10 bases respectively, with 12 bases between them. CDR3 sequence: CASSPDSFVIQYF. In DNA form, the CDR3 reads TGTGCCAGCTCACCAGACAGCTTCGTTATTCAGTACTTC.

The chain links TRBV30 to TRBJ1-1, with 9 bases aligning to TRBD1. The J segment lost 1 base and the V segment lost 3 bases, leaving 12 bases of the junction unmatched. The germline V gene has CDR1 GTSNPN and CDR2 SVGIG (reference sequence). The length of the CDR3 is 17 residues. The CDR3 loop reads CAWRGFRGTGQNTEAFF. As DNA, the CDR3 is TGTGCCTGGAGAGGGTTTAGGGGGACAGGGCAGAACACTGAAGCTTTCTTT. The entire variable domain, with the rest obtained from reference TRBV30 and TRBJ1-1, is as follows: SQTIHQWPATLVQPVGSPLSLECTVEGTSNPNLYWYRQAAGRGLQLLFYSVGIGQISSEVPQNLSASRPQDRQFILSSKKLLLSDSGFYLCAWRGFRGTGQNTEAFFGQGTRLTVV.

This sequence joins TRBV6-5 and TRBJ2-7; D is ambiguous. Trimming shortened V by 6 bases and J by 3 bases, and 18 bases separated the two germline ends. Germline CDR1 reads MNHEY; CDR2 reads SVGAGI. This CDR3 is built from 15 residues. The CDR3 loop reads CASSPAGASLYEQYF. The CDR3 nucleotides are TGTGCCAGCAGCCCGGCAGGCGCAAGTCTCTACGAGCAGTACTTC.

V and J are TRBV7-9 and TRBJ1-1, with 7 positions matching TRBD1. There are 13 residues in the CDR3. The V gene end was trimmed by 5 bases and the J gene end by 5 bases; junction bases not matched to a gene: 5. CDR1 and CDR2 from the germline V gene are SEHNR and FQNEAQ (reference sequence). The CDR3 sequence is CASSPGGLTEAFF. As DNA, the CDR3 is TGTGCCAGCAGCCCAGGGGGTCTTACTGAAGCTTTCTTT.